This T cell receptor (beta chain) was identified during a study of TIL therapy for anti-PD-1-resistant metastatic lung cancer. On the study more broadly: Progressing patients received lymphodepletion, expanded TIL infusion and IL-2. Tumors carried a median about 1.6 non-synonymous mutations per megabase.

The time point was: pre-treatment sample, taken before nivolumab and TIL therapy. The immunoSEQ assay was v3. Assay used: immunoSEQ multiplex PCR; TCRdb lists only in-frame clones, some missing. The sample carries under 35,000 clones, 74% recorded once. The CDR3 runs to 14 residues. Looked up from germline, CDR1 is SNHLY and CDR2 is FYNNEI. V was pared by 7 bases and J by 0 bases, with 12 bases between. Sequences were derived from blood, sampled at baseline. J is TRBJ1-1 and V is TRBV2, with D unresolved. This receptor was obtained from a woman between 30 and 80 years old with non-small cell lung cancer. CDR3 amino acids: CASTPESLNTEAFF. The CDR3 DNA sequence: TGTGCCAGCACTCCTGAGAGTCTGAACACTGAAGCTTTCTTT.